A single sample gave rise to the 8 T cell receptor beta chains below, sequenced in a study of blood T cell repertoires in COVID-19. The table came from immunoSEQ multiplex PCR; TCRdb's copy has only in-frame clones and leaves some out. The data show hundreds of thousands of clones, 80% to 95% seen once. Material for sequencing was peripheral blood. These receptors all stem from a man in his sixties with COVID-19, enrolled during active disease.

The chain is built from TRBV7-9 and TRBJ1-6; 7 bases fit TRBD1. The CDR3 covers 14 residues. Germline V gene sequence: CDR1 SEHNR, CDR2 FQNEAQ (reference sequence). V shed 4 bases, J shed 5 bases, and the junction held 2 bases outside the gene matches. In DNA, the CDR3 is TGTGCCAGCAGCTCAGGACAGGATAATTCACCCCTCCACTTT. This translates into CASSSGQDNSPLHF.

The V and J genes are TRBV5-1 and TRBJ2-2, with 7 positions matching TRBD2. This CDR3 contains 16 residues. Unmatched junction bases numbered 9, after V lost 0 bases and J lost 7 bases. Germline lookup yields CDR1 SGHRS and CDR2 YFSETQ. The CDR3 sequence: CASSLGTAQRGGELFF. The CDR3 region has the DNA TGCGCCAGCAGCTTGGGAACTGCCCAGCGGGGCGGGGAGCTGTTTTTT.

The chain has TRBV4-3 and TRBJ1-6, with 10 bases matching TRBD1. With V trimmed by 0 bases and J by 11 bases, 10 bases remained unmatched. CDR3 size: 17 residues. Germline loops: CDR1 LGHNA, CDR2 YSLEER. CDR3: CASSQDGWGQGTTPLHF. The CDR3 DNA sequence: TGCGCCAGCAGCCAAGATGGATGGGGACAGGGGACAACACCCCTCCACTTT.

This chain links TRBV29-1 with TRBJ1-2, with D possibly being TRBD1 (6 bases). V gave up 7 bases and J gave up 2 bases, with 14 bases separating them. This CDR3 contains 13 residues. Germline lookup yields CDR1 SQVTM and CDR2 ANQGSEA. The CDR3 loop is CSARRGANYGYTF. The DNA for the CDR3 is TGCAGCGCCCGCAGGGGTGCCAACTATGGCTACACCTTC.

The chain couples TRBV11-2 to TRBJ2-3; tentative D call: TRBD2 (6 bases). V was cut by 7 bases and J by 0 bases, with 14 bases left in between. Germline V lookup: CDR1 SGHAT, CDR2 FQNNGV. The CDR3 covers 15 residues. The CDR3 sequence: CASTNAGGSTDTQYF. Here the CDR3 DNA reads TGTGCCAGCACCAATGCCGGGGGTAGCACAGATACGCAGTATTTT.

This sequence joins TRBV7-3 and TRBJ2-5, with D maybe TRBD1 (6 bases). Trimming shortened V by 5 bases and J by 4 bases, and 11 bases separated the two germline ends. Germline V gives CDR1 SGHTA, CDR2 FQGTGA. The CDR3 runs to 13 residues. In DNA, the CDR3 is TGTGCCAGCAGCCTACAGGGAGCAGAGACCCAGTACTTC. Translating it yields CASSLQGAETQYF.

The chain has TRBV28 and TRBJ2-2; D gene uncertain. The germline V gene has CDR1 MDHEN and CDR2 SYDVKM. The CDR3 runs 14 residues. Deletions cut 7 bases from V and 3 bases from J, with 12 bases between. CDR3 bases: TGTGCCAGCACTATTACAGTCGACACCGGGGAGCTGTTTTTT. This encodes CASTITVDTGELFF.

The CDR3 DNA follows: TGTGCCACCAGTGAGTCCGGGACTCCCGGCGAGCAGTACTTC. This sequence encodes CATSESGTPGEQYF. This rearrangement joins TRBV24-1 to TRBJ2-7; possible D gene TRBD2, 6 bases. In germline, CDR1 is KGHDR, CDR2 SFDVKD. This CDR3 comprises 14 residues. The V gene lost 4 bases and the J gene lost 6 bases, with 15 bases spanning the gap.